This TCR beta chain was sequenced for a study of identical twins. Findings of the study overall: Abundant beta clonotypes from cord blood bore fewer insertions; memory repertoires lacked this pattern.

This clonotype was seen at least ten times. Antigen unknown. TCRdb reprocessed the 5' RACE reads with MiXCR, giving one entry per CDR3 protein. The repertoire includes 240,000 or so distinct CDR3 sequences, about 10% of them detected once, and 9% to 10% sits in the top ten. Germline CDR1 is SQVTM and CDR2 is ANQGSEA. V was shortened by 6 bases and J by 1 base, with 11 bases between the two germline ends. The CDR3 has 13 residues. The source material was memory T cells sorted from blood. The origin of this receptor is a man aged 50 or older in good health. The V gene is TRBV29-1, the J gene TRBJ2-3, with a tentative D call TRBD2 (5 bases). CDR3 region: CSVRSAGTDTQYF. The CDR3 DNA reads as TGCAGCGTCCGTAGCGCGGGCACAGATACGCAGTATTTT.